The T cell receptor beta chain described here comes from a study of cytomegalovirus exposure and HLA in healthy donors. Study information: Tens of millions of unique TCR sequences came from HLA-typed donors in an early release.

Donors showed nominal health when sampled, although they likely had unrecorded immune exposures. With 60 Vbeta and 13 Jbeta primers, the PCR was carried out. Data came from immunoSEQ multiplex PCR; TCRdb stores just in-frame clones and leaves some out. Here the sample spans 100,000 to 150,000 clones, roughly 15% being singletons. This clone was picked up a small number of times. Its matching antigen is unknown. Study-wide points: Fewer than 20,000 TCR beta sequences were associated with HLA alleles at 0.05 false discovery rate in a later analysis.

This CDR3 has 15 residues. Germline assignment: CDR1 KGHSH and CDR2 LQKENI. Trimming cost V 6 bases and J 11 bases, with 23 bases left between them. What was sequenced was PBMCs. This TCR came from a female donor in good health and CMV-seropositive. The chain couples TRBV18 to TRBJ2-1; a weak D match, TRBD2 (6 bases). The CDR3 loop reads CASSLSARGVLKQFF. CDR3 nucleotide sequence: TGTGCCAGCTCCCTCTCTGCGCGGGGAGTGCTGAAGCAGTTCTTC.